The T cell receptor beta chain under discussion was sequenced for a study of blood T cell repertoires in COVID-19. The CDR3 is 15 amino acids. Germline V gives CDR1 MNHEY, CDR2 SVGAGI. With V trimmed by 6 bases and J by 4 bases, 11 bases remained unmatched. Only in-frame clones appear in the TCRdb table, and some are missing; sequencing was by immunoSEQ multiplex PCR. In the table there are around 270,000 clones, 75% to 90% of which are singletons. The sequence was obtained from a man aged 25 to 40 with active or convalescent COVID-19. The genes are TRBV6-5 and TRBJ1-2, with 7 bases identical to TRBD1. What was sequenced was peripheral blood. The CDR3 region is CASSSRDSKIYGYTF. The CDR3 nucleotides are TGTGCCAGCAGCTCAAGGGACAGCAAAATCTATGGCTACACCTTC.